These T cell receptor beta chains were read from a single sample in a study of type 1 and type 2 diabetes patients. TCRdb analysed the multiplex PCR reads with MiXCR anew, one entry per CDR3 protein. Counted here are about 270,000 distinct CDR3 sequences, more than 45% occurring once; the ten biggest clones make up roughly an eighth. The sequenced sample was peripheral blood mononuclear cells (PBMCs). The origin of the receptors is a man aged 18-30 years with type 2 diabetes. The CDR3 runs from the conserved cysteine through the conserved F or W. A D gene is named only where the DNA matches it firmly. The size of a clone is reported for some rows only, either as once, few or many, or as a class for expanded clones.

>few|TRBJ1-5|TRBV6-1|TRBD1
CASRRDRFGNQPQHF
TGTGCCAGCAGGAGGGACAGGTTTGGCAATCAGCCCCAGCATTTT
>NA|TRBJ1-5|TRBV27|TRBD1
CATKGAAPRPQHF
TGTGCCACCAAGGGGGCAGCCCCTCGGCCCCAGCATTTT
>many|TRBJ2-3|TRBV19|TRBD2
CASSGLAGEGTDTQYF
TGTGCCAGTAGTGGACTAGCGGGAGAGGGCACAGATACGCAGTATTTT
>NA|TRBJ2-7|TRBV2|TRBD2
CAISESGASGGLYEQYF
TGTGCCATCAGTGAGTCGGGCGCTAGCGGGGGACTCTACGAGCAGTACTTC
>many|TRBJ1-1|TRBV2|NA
CASSEHRLLAEAFF
TGTGCCAGCAGTGAGCACAGGCTCCTCGCTGAAGCTTTCTTT
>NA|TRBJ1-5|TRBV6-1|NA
CASSERGILSNQPQHF
TGTGCCAGCAGTGAAAGAGGCATTCTCAGCAATCAGCCCCAGCATTTT
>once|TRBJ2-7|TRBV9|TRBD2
CASSGPTSEGAYEQYF
TGTGCCAGCAGCGGCCCTACTAGCGAAGGAGCTTACGAGCAGTACTTC
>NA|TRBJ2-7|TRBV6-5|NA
CASSPTGIGNYEQYF
TGTGCCAGCAGTCCCACAGGGATAGGGAATTACGAGCAGTACTTC
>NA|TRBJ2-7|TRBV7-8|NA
CASSVPETYEQYF
TGTGCCAGCAGCGTCCCAGAAACCTACGAGCAGTACTTC
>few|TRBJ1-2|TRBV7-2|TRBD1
CASSFPGQGMGYTF
TGTGCCAGCAGCTTTCCGGGACAGGGTATGGGCTACACCTTC
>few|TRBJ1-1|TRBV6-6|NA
CASSARGNTEAFF
TGTGCCAGCAGTGCCCGGGGGAACACTGAAGCTTTCTTT
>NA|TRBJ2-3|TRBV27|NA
CASSLFPSGADTQYF
TGTGCCAGCAGTTTATTCCCCTCAGGGGCAGATACGCAGTATTTT
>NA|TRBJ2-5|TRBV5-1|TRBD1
CASGDRGAQETQYF
TGCGCCAGCGGGGACAGGGGCGCCCAAGAGACCCAGTACTTC
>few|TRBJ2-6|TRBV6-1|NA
CASSSRTGRESGANVLTF
TGTGCCAGCAGTTCACGGACAGGGAGGGAGTCTGGGGCCAACGTCCTGACTTTC
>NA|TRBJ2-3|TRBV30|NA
CASTPGSAPSTDTQYF
TGTGCCTCCACCCCGGGTTCAGCGCCTAGCACAGATACGCAGTATTTT
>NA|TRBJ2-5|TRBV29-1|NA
CSVEGTTSTQETQYF
TGCAGCGTTGAAGGGACTACTAGCACCCAAGAGACCCAGTACTTC
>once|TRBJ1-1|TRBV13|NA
CASSLEVGGLTEAFF
TGTGCCAGCAGCTTAGAAGTGGGGGGATTAACTGAAGCTTTCTTT
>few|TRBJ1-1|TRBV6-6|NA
CASSYAENEAFF
TGTGCCAGCAGTTACGCCGAGAATGAAGCTTTCTTT
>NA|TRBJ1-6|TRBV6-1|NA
CASSETVISYNSPLHF
TGTGCCAGCAGTGAGACAGTCATCTCCTATAATTCACCCCTCCACTTT
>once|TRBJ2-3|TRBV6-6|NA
CASSYSSPSRTQYF
TGTGCCAGCAGTTACTCCTCCCCGTCTCGTACGCAGTATTTT
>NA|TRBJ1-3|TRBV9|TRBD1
CASSARGFQGNTIYF
TGTGCCAGCAGCGCCAGGGGGTTTCAGGGAAACACCATATATTTT
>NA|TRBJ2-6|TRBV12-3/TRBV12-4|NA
CASSQRGGVPGANVLTF
TGTGCCAGCAGTCAACGGGGAGGAGTTCCTGGGGCCAACGTCCTGACTTTC
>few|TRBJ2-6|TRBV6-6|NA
CASSEWKVSGANVLTF
TGTGCCAGCAGTGAATGGAAGGTTTCTGGGGCCAACGTCCTGACTTTC
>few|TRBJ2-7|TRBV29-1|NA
CSVGVQGSYEQYF
TGCAGCGTTGGGGTACAGGGATCCTACGAGCAGTACTTC
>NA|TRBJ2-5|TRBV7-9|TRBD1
CASSVSGQEETQYF
TGTGCCAGCAGTGTCTCGGGACAGGAAGAGACCCAGTACTTC
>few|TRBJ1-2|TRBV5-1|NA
CASSLEGGGPYGYTF
TGCGCCAGCAGCTTGGAGGGGGGGGGTCCTTATGGCTACACCTTC
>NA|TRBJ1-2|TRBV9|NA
CASTREGYGYTF
TGTGCCAGCACCAGGGAGGGTTATGGCTACACCTTC
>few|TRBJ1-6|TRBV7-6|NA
CASSLKSDGAGNNSPLHF
TGTGCCAGCAGCTTAAAATCGGACGGTGCAGGGAATAATTCACCCCTCCACTTT
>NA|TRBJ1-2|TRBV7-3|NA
CASSLGGEVGYTF
TGTGCCAGCAGCTTAGGCGGGGAGGTTGGCTACACCTTC
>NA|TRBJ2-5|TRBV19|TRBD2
CASSGLAGGTQETQYF
TGTGCCAGTAGTGGACTAGCGGGAGGTACCCAAGAGACCCAGTACTTC
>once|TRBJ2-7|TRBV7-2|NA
CASSSSSRIYEQYF
TGTGCCAGCAGCTCCTCGTCCCGCATCTACGAGCAGTACTTC
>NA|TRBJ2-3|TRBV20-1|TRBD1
CSARDMTGDADTQYF
TGCAGTGCTAGGGATATGACAGGGGATGCAGATACGCAGTACTTT
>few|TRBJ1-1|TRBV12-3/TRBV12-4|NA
CASSFLGAPLVEAFF
TGTGCCAGCAGTTTTTTGGGGGCGCCGCTCGTTGAAGCTTTCTTT
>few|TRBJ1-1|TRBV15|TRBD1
CATSRETGGGTEAFF
TGTGCCACCAGCAGAGAAACAGGGGGCGGCACTGAAGCTTTCTTT
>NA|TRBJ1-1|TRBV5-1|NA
CASSLGWGGSEAFF
TGCGCCAGCAGCTTAGGGTGGGGCGGGTCTGAAGCTTTCTTT
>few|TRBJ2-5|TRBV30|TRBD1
CAWSKQGWETQYF
TGTGCCTGGAGTAAACAGGGGTGGGAGACCCAGTACTTC
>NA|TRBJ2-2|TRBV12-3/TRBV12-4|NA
CASSFGATGELFF
TGTGCCAGCAGTTTCGGGGCAACCGGGGAGCTGTTTTTT
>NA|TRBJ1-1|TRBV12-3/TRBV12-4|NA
CASRLDGLNTEAFF
TGTGCCAGCAGATTGGACGGTTTGAACACTGAAGCTTTCTTT
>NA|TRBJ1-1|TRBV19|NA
CASSISGRRLNTEAFF
TGTGCCAGTAGTATATCGGGCAGGCGCCTGAACACTGAAGCTTTCTTT
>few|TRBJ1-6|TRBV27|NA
CASSLSARSPLHF
TGTGCCAGCAGTTTATCGGCCAGGTCACCCCTCCACTTT
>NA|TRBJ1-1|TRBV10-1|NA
CASSRLVDTEAFF
TGCGCCAGCAGCCGGCTTGTGGACACTGAAGCTTTCTTT
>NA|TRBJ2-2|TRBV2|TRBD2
CAHGGVTGELFF
TGTGCCCACGGGGGGGTTACCGGGGAGCTGTTTTTT
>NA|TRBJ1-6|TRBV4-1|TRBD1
CASSQVMDRKNNSPLHF
TGCGCCAGCAGCCAAGTGATGGACAGGAAGAATAATTCACCCCTCCACTTT
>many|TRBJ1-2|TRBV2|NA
CASSEVRGYTF
TGTGCCAGCAGTGAAGTACGGGGCTACACCTTC
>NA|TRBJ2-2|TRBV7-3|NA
CASSLNTGTGELFF
TGTGCCAGCAGCTTAAATACCGGCACCGGGGAGCTGTTTTTT
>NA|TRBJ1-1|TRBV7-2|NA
CASSHHWNTEAFF
TGTGCCAGCAGCCATCATTGGAACACTGAAGCTTTCTTT
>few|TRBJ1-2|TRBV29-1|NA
CSVDLWVEGYTF
TGCAGCGTTGACCTCTGGGTTGAGGGCTACACCTTC
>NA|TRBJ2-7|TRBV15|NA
CATSVLREEYEQYF
TGTGCCACCAGTGTCTTGCGCGAGGAATACGAGCAGTACTTC